Each of the 13 T cell receptor beta chains below was sequenced from the same sample in a study of cytomegalovirus exposure and HLA in healthy donors listed by TCRdb under 2017. Library method: the immunoSEQ multiplex PCR assay. This is the immuneACCESS table as TCRdb keeps it, with only in-frame sequences that have V and J called. A part of the clones is gone; compared with another copy, unresolved V genes explain less than half, and the rest is unexplained. Within this sample are nearly 110,000 clones, with about 88% of them counted one time only. The ten top clones hold about 1.8% of the sample. What was sequenced was PBMCs. The receptors here all came from a woman aged 18-35 years in good health and CMV-seropositive.

The rearrangement joins TRBV5-5 to TRBJ2-7, with 9 bases matching TRBD2. Germline CDR1 and CDR2: SGHKS and YYEKEE (reference sequence). The CDR3 contains 15 residues. V gave up 2 bases and J gave up 2 bases; unmatched junction bases: 5. The CDR3 sequence is CASSLSGGTAYEQYV. In DNA, the CDR3 is TGTGCCAGCAGCTTAAGCGGGGGGACCGCCTACGAGCAGTACGTC.

The genes are TRBV7-2 and TRBJ2-3; 9 bases map to TRBD2. J was trimmed by 0 bases and V by 5 bases; bases with no gene match: 9. CDR1 is SGHTA, CDR2 FQGNSA, per germline. The length of the CDR3 is 17 residues. The CDR3 bases are TGTGCCAGCAGCCCTCCATCAAGCGGGGGGAGCACAGATACGCAGTATTTT. This sequence encodes CASSPPSSGGSTDTQYF.

The chain has TRBV28 and TRBJ2-2; TRBD1 matches at 8 bases. The V segment lost 6 bases and the J segment 0 bases; nucleotides outside the gene matches: 6. CDR3 length equals 16 residues. CDR1 and CDR2 (germline): MDHEN, SYDVKM. The CDR3 region has the DNA TGTGCCAGCAGGGAGACAGGGGAGGCGAACACCGGGGAGCTGTTTTTT. Amino acid sequence: CASRETGEANTGELFF.

The rearrangement links TRBV27 to TRBJ1-2; 8 positions agree with TRBD1. This CDR3 contains 14 residues. The V gene's germline CDR1 is MNHEY and CDR2 SMNVEV (reference sequence). Trimming removed 4 bases from V and 4 bases from J; junction bases left unmatched: 5. The CDR3 loop is CASSSDRGAYGYTF. The CDR3 DNA sequence: TGTGCCAGCAGTTCCGACAGGGGAGCCTATGGCTACACCTTC.

The rearrangement links TRBV28 to TRBJ1-6; TRBD1 aligns across 8 bases. The CDR3 loop spans 14 amino acids. V shed 5 bases, J shed 8 bases, and the junction held 5 bases outside the gene matches. Looked up from germline, CDR1 is MDHEN and CDR2 is SYDVKM. CDR3 in DNA: TGTGCCAGCAGTGACAGGGGTTTGGATTCACCCCTCCACTTT. Protein sequence: CASSDRGLDSPLHF.

The chain uses TRBV21-1 and TRBJ1-1. TRBV21-1 corresponds to a pseudogene. The CDR3 spans 15 residues. As DNA, the CDR3 is TGTGCCAGCAGCAATGGGGGGTACGTGAACACTGAAGCTTTCTTT. This translates into CASSNGGYVNTEAFF.

The chain recombines TRBV5-4 with TRBJ2-1, with D perhaps matching TRBD1 (5 bases). This CDR3 has 15 residues. CDR1 SGHNT and CDR2 YYREEE come from the germline V gene (reference sequence). V was clipped by 9 bases and J by 7 bases, with 23 bases between them. The CDR3 protein is CATYGRVGIYNEQFF. The CDR3 DNA follows: TGTGCCACCTATGGCAGGGTGGGCATTTATAATGAGCAGTTCTTC.

The chain has TRBV2 and TRBJ2-1; 12 bases fit TRBD2. This CDR3 contains 18 residues. J lost 4 bases, V lost 3 bases, and 10 bases had no gene match. Germline CDR1 SNHLY, CDR2 FYNNEI. The DNA for the CDR3 is TGTGCCAGCAGTGATCCTAGCGGGGGGGCCAAGCCTTACAATGAGCAGTTCTTC. Residues: CASSDPSGGAKPYNEQFF.

V and J are TRBV29-1 and TRBJ2-1, with TRBD2 identical over 8 bases. Germline lookup yields CDR1 SQVTM and CDR2 ANQGSEA. The CDR3 loop spans 12 amino acids. This CDR3 reads CSRGGAQNEQFF. Written as DNA, the CDR3 is TGCAGTCGGGGGGGGGCGCAGAATGAGCAGTTCTTC.

V and J are TRBV9 and TRBJ2-1; the match to TRBD2 covers 11 bases. Germline assignment: CDR1 SGDLS and CDR2 YYNGEE. The length of the CDR3 is 15 residues. V lost 0 bases and J lost 15; bases outside the gene matches: 11. CDR3: CASSVARTSGPKGFF. Written as DNA, the CDR3 is TGTGCCAGCAGCGTAGCTAGGACTAGCGGGCCAAAGGGGTTCTTC.

The table lists this clone with a few counts. This chain connects TRBV5-5 to TRBJ2-5; 8 nucleotides line up with TRBD1. The CDR3 is 16 amino acids. V shed 1 base and J 2 bases; nucleotides not matched to a gene: 7. Germline CDR1 SGHKS, CDR2 YYEKEE (reference sequence). CDR3 protein: CASSLQGASRQETQYF. The CDR3 DNA is TGTGCCAGCAGCTTGCAGGGGGCAAGTAGGCAAGAGACCCAGTACTTC. The variable domain in full, with the rest retrieved from reference TRBV5-5 and TRBJ2-5, is DAGVTQSPTHLIKTRGQQVTLRCSPISGHKSVSWYQQVLGQGPQFIFQYYEKEERGRGNFPDRFSARQFPNYSSELNVNALLLGDSALYLCASSLQGASRQETQYFGPGTRLLVL.

DNA of the CDR3: TGTGCCAGCAGTGTTAACAGGGGTACCTACGAGCAGTACTTC. Protein sequence: CASSVNRGTYEQYF. The chain combines TRBV6-1 with TRBJ2-7; 7 bases are a match to TRBD1. The germline V gene has CDR1 MNHNS and CDR2 SASEGT. CDR3 length: 14 residues. Trimming took 4 bases from V and 2 from J; bases not matched to a gene: 5.

This clone came up once. This chain joins TRBV5-8 and TRBJ1-5; D unclear. The CDR3 totals 16 residues. Trimming shortened V by 0 bases and J by 5 bases, and 15 bases separated the two germline ends. Germline V CDR1 and CDR2: SGHTS, YDEGEE. The CDR3 nucleotides read TGTGCCAGCAGCTTGGGGCCGCAGAGCAGGTATCAGCCCCAGCATTTT. Encoded protein: CASSLGPQSRYQPQHF.